The next 31 T cell receptor beta chains were all read from a single sample in a study of T cell responses to AZD1222 COVID-19 vaccine (dated by TCRdb to the early 2020s). The protocol used for the library was the immunoSEQ multiplex PCR assay. TCRdb took over this immuneACCESS table, retaining in-frame rearrangements with V and J assigned. Such tables are incomplete; in checked studies, under half of the missing clones stem from an unresolved V gene, and the remainder is unexplained. This sample comprises 90,000 to 120,000 clones, 70% to 90% of them detected only once. The ten largest clones add up to about 5% of the sample. The sample's time point label, in plain terms: about 28 days (+/-7) after the second vaccine dose. Sequencing was performed on peripheral blood, taken 28 days after the second AZD1222 dose. The source is an adult who received the AZD1222 COVID-19 vaccine.

The chain is built from TRBV29-1 and TRBJ1-2; D remains unclear. The CDR3 extends over 13 amino acids. The germline V gene has CDR1 SQVTM and CDR2 ANQGSEA. The V gene lost 4 bases and the J gene lost 4 bases, with 13 bases spanning the gap. CDR3 bases: TGCAGCGTTGTGGTGGGAACAGCCTATGGCTACACCTTC. Residues: CSVVVGTAYGYTF.

Here the CDR3 DNA reads TGTGCCAGCAGCGACAGTTCGAACACCGGGGAGCTGTTTTTT. Translation gives CASSDSSNTGELFF. The J gene is TRBJ2-2, the V gene TRBV5-4, with a possible D match to TRBD1 (5 bases). Germline-derived CDR1 and CDR2 are SGHNT and YYREEE (reference sequence). V gave up 4 bases and J gave up 0 bases, with 7 bases separating them. This CDR3 spans 14 amino acids.

V usage is TRBV10-2 and J usage is TRBJ2-3, with 7 bases matching TRBD1. The CDR3 has 13 residues. Germline V gene data show CDR1 as WSHSY and CDR2 as SAAADI. The CDR3 protein is CGARDSATDTQYF. The CDR3 bases are TGCGGGGCGAGGGACAGTGCAACAGATACGCAGTATTTT.

V usage is TRBV29-1 and J usage is TRBJ2-4, with D possibly being TRBD1 (6 bases). The germline V gene encodes CDR1 SQVTM and CDR2 ANQGSEA. The CDR3 spans 12 residues. V was shortened by 7 bases and J by 5 bases, with 12 bases between the two germline ends. As DNA, the CDR3 is TGCAGCGCATTGGACAGTCAAAACATTCAGTACTTC. This translates into CSALDSQNIQYF.

This clone showed up just a few times. V is TRBV11-2 and J is TRBJ1-1; no clear D gene. Between the trimmed V and J ends, which lost 4 bases and 4 bases, there was a span of 16 bases. Germline CDR1 SGHAT, CDR2 FQNNGV. This CDR3 has 15 residues. CDR3 residues: CASSSPKTGGTEAFF. The CDR3 DNA is TGTGCCAGCAGCTCTCCAAAGACCGGCGGCACTGAAGCTTTCTTT.

The chain is built from TRBV5-3 and TRBJ2-7; D assignment may be TRBD1 or TRBD2 (6 bases each). TRBV5-3 is an ORF, with its function uncertain. V dropped 4 bases and J dropped 6 bases, with 17 bases sitting between them. CDR3 length: 14 residues. CDR3 residues: CARSGGTQGGEQYF. The CDR3 DNA is TGTGCCAGAAGCGGGGGCACGCAGGGAGGCGAGCAGTACTTC.

The CDR3 bases are TGTGCCACCAGCCAAGACAGGACAAACACTGAAGCTTTCTTT. It is translated as CATSQDRTNTEAFF. This chain joins TRBV15 and TRBJ1-1, with D tentatively TRBD1 (6 bases). The CDR3 contains 14 residues. V lost 5 bases, J lost 2 bases, and 12 bases lay in between. The germline gives CDR1 LNHNV, CDR2 YYDKDF (reference sequence).

The chain links TRBV5-1 to TRBJ2-2; D perhaps matches TRBD1 (6 bases). The germline CDR1 and CDR2 sequences are SGHRS and YFSETQ. The CDR3 spans 16 residues. V lost 4 bases and J 4 bases, leaving 17 bases between the germline ends. The CDR3, as DNA: TGCGCCAGCAGCCCGGACGGGACATCGGGCACCGGGGAGCTGTTTTTT. This translates into CASSPDGTSGTGELFF.

This clone was observed a few times. The chain uses TRBV9 and TRBJ1-1; TRBD1 agrees at 7 bases. The CDR3 consists of 19 residues. Germline V CDR1 and CDR2: SGDLS, YYNGEE. J gave up 4 bases and V 3 bases, and 21 bases lay outside the gene matches. CDR3 sequence (DNA): TGTGCCAGCAGCGAACAAACCTACTCCAGGGGGGTCGGAGGCACTGAAGCTTTCTTT. Its translation: CASSEQTYSRGVGGTEAFF. Based on the CDR3 plus reference TRBV9 and TRBJ1-1, the full variable domain is DSGVTQTPKHLITATGQRVTLRCSPRSGDLSVYWYQQSLDQGLQFLIQYYNGEERAKGNILERFSAQQFPDLHSELNLSSLELGDSALYFCASSEQTYSRGVGGTEAFFGQGTRLTVV.

This chain links TRBV7-3 with TRBJ1-1; no clear D. CDR1 is SGHTA and CDR2 is FQGTGA in the germline V gene. V was shortened by 3 bases and J by 3 bases, with 8 bases between the two germline ends. The CDR3 extends over 13 amino acids. CDR3 DNA sequence: TGTGCCAGCAGCTTCGGACGGGACACTGAAGCTTTCTTT. Its protein product is CASSFGRDTEAFF.

This chain uses TRBV11-2 with TRBJ1-1; unclear D gene. This CDR3 spans 16 amino acids. With 5 bases removed from V and 1 base from J, the gap between germline ends came to 17 bases. Germline V gives CDR1 SGHAT, CDR2 FQNNGV. The CDR3 reads CASSPISSDPNTEAFF. The DNA for the CDR3 is TGTGCCAGCAGCCCCATAAGCTCAGACCCGAACACTGAAGCTTTCTTT.

Remarks on this clone: Other DNA sequences in this sample translate to the same CDR3. The rearrangement joins TRBV18 to TRBJ1-1; D unclear. V gave up 2 bases and J gave up 1 base, with 5 bases separating them. This CDR3 contains 13 residues. Germline V gene data show CDR1 as KGHSH and CDR2 as LQKENI. The DNA of the CDR3 is TGTGCCAGCTCACCAGGAGAGAACACTGAAGCTTTCTTT. Protein: CASSPGENTEAFF.

The genes are TRBV5-4 and TRBJ1-1; TRBD1 is a possible D gene (5 bases). CDR3 size: 14 residues. Germline V gene lookup returns CDR1 SGHNT and CDR2 YYREEE (reference sequence). V shed 2 bases and J shed 1 base, with 9 bases lying between them. Written as DNA, the CDR3 is TGTGCCAGCAGCTTCCGGGGCCCGAACACTGAAGCTTTCTTT. Translated: CASSFRGPNTEAFF.

J is TRBJ2-7 and V is TRBV7-9; 10 bases map to TRBD1. V lost 5 bases, J lost 5 bases, and 9 bases stayed unmatched. The CDR3 contains 15 residues. Per germline, CDR1 SEHNR and CDR2 FQNEAQ (reference sequence). The chain's CDR3 is CASSPPTGGKDEQYF. Written as DNA, the CDR3 is TGTGCCAGCAGCCCCCCGACAGGGGGCAAAGACGAGCAGTACTTC. The full variable domain, in which reference TRBV7-9 and TRBJ2-7 provide the parts outside the CDR3, is DTGVSQNPRHKITKRGQNVTFRCDPISEHNRLYWYRQTLGQGPEFLTYFQNEAQLEKSRLLSDRFSAERPKGSFSTLEIQRTEQGDSAMYLCASSPPTGGKDEQYFGPGTRLTVT.

The chain carries TRBV18 and TRBJ1-5; TRBD1 aligns across 11 bases. This CDR3 spans 17 amino acids. J was trimmed by 2 bases and V by 3 bases; bases with no gene match: 6. The germline gives CDR1 KGHSH, CDR2 LQKENI. The CDR3 nucleotides read TGTGCCAGCTCACCTGGGACAGGGGGTGGGGGCAATCAGCCCCAGCATTTT. Protein sequence: CASSPGTGGGGNQPQHF.

This sequence joins TRBV7-9 and TRBJ1-1; D is undetermined. Trimming cost V 1 base and J 7 bases, with 7 bases left between them. There are 12 residues in the CDR3. Germline V gene data show CDR1 as SEHNR and CDR2 as FQNEAQ (reference sequence). The CDR3 DNA sequence: TGTGCCAGCAGCTTAGTCGGTTATGAAGCTTTCTTT. It encodes CASSLVGYEAFF.

The chain has TRBV3-1 (or the pseudogene TRBV3-2) and TRBJ2-3, with D perhaps TRBD2 (6 bases). The length of the CDR3 is 15 residues. CDR1 is LGHDT, CDR2 YNNKEL, per germline (reference sequence). Deletions cut 0 bases from V and 1 base from J, with 8 bases between. CDR3 in DNA: TGTGCCAGCAGCCAAGATCCGGGGGGCACAGATACGCAGTATTTT. Translating gives CASSQDPGGTDTQYF.

The chain is built from TRBV6-5 and TRBJ2-7, with a weak D call TRBD2 (6 bases). This CDR3 region has 14 residues. V was clipped by 6 bases and J by 4 bases, with 16 bases between them. CDR1 and CDR2 (germline): MNHEY, SVGAGI. The CDR3 DNA sequence: TGTGCCAGCAGACCGGGACTGACAGTTTACGAGCAGTACTTC. This translates into CASRPGLTVYEQYF.

This chain links TRBV2 with TRBJ1-5; possible D gene TRBD1, 5 bases. CDR1 SNHLY and CDR2 FYNNEI come from the germline V gene. V dropped 8 bases and J dropped 5 bases, with 10 bases sitting between them. This CDR3 spans 12 amino acids. CDR3: CASRGGDQPQHF. In nucleotides, the CDR3 is TGTGCCAGCCGGGGGGGGGATCAGCCCCAGCATTTT.

The chain employs TRBV21-1 and TRBJ1-2; the table's D call, TRBD1, was not checked against the DNA. TRBV21-1 is deemed a pseudogene. The CDR3 has 14 residues. The CDR3 nucleotides are TGTGCTAAGGGGGCCAGGGGGCAGAACTATGGCTACACCTTC. This encodes CAKGARGQNYGYTF.

V gene TRBV2 combines with J gene TRBJ2-3, with D possibly being TRBD1 or TRBD2 (6 bases each). CDR1 is SNHLY, CDR2 FYNNEI, per germline. There are 16 residues in the CDR3. With 7 bases removed from V and 4 bases from J, the gap between germline ends came to 21 bases. The CDR3 protein is CASNGGGGAIPDTQYF. The CDR3 nucleotides read TGTGCCAGCAACGGGGGCGGAGGGGCGATCCCAGATACGCAGTATTTT.

V usage is TRBV6-5 and J usage is TRBJ2-7, with a tentative D call TRBD1 (7 bases). The CDR3 loop spans 15 amino acids. Germline V gene sequence: CDR1 MNHEY, CDR2 SVGAGI. Trimming left V 5 bases short and J 0 bases short, with 14 bases between. CDR3 residues: CASSRGGTVSYEQYF. The DNA of the CDR3 is TGTGCCAGCAGTAGGGGCGGGACAGTCTCCTACGAGCAGTACTTC.

Regarding this clone: The germline gene is not matched at one end of the junction; a read error may be the cause. The genes are TRBV5-4 and TRBJ1-2, with TRBD1 identical over 9 bases. The length of the CDR3 is 13 residues. Germline V gene data show CDR1 as SGHNT and CDR2 as YYREEE (reference sequence). CDR3 amino acids: CANSFDRGYGYTF. Here the CDR3 DNA reads TGTGCCAACAGCTTCGACAGGGGGTATGGCTACACCTTC.

The chain combines TRBV3-1 (or the pseudogene TRBV3-2) with TRBJ2-3; D remains unclear. With 1 base removed from V and 5 bases from J, the gap between germline ends came to 10 bases. This CDR3 has 14 residues. CDR1 is LGHDT and CDR2 is YNNKEL in the germline V gene (reference sequence). In DNA, the CDR3 is TGTGCCAGCAGCCAAGGGGCTGGGGAAGATACGCAGTATTTT. Protein sequence: CASSQGAGEDTQYF.

This sequence joins TRBV4-2 and TRBJ1-2; D gene unclear. The CDR3 length is 14 residues. Trimming took 0 bases from V and 0 from J, leaving 5 bases between them. CDR1 and CDR2 (germline): LGHNA, YNFKEQ. The CDR3 region is CASSQDPANYGYTF. The CDR3 region has the DNA TGTGCCAGCAGCCAAGACCCAGCTAACTATGGCTACACCTTC.

The gene calls are TRBV9 and TRBJ2-1; no firm D call. The V and J ends lost 4 bases and 0 bases respectively, with 17 bases between them. This CDR3 contains 17 residues. CDR1 and CDR2 (germline): SGDLS, YYNGEE. The CDR3 region is CASSQLIYSNSYNEQFF. The CDR3 nucleotides are TGTGCCAGCAGCCAACTGATATACTCGAACTCCTACAATGAGCAGTTCTTC.

The chain couples TRBV5-1 to TRBJ1-4, with TRBD1 matching over 7 bases. The CDR3 loop spans 15 amino acids. Per germline, CDR1 SGHRS and CDR2 YFSETQ. The V segment lost 0 bases and the J segment 6 bases; nucleotides outside the gene matches: 5. The DNA of the CDR3 is TGCGCCAGCAGCTTGGGTGGGACAGTGGATGAAAAACTGTTTTTT. It yields the protein CASSLGGTVDEKLFF.

Comments on this clone: Additional DNA sequences in this sample encode the identical CDR3. V gene TRBV19 combines with J gene TRBJ2-7; a weak D match, TRBD1 (6 bases). Trimming left V 6 bases short and J 2 bases short, with 11 bases between. CDR3 length: 13 residues. Germline CDR1 is LNHDA and CDR2 is SQIVND (reference sequence). CDR3 sequence: CASSPGHPYEQYF. The CDR3 DNA reads as TGTGCCAGTAGCCCGGGACACCCCTACGAGCAGTACTTC. Full variable domain (missing parts from reference TRBV19 and TRBJ2-7): DGGITQSPKYLFRKEGQNVTLSCEQNLNHDAMYWYRQDPGQGLRLIYYSQIVNDFQKGDIAEGYSVSREKKESFPLTVTSAQKNPTAFYLCASSPGHPYEQYFGPGTRLTVT.

The CDR3 region is CASSIGQGTDTQYF. The CDR3 nucleotides read TGTGCCAGTAGTATAGGGCAGGGCACAGATACGCAGTATTTT. The genes are TRBV19 and TRBJ2-3; D uncertain. CDR3 length equals 14 residues. Germline lookup yields CDR1 LNHDA and CDR2 SQIVND (reference sequence). V lost 1 base, J lost 1 base, and 6 bases lay in between. The complete variable domain, with remaining parts taken from reference TRBV19 and TRBJ2-3, reads DGGITQSPKYLFRKEGQNVTLSCEQNLNHDAMYWYRQDPGQGLRLIYYSQIVNDFQKGDIAEGYSVSREKKESFPLTVTSAQKNPTAFYLCASSIGQGTDTQYFGPGTRLTVL.

The chain couples TRBV6-5 to TRBJ1-2; no firm D call. The CDR3 loop spans 12 amino acids. V was clipped by 4 bases and J by 4 bases, with 7 bases between them. Germline assignment: CDR1 MNHEY and CDR2 SVGAGI. CDR3 in DNA: TGTGCCAGCAGTTCCCGAACCTATGGCTACACCTTC. It is translated as CASSSRTYGYTF.

The chain uses TRBV28 and TRBJ1-2; D might be TRBD1 (6 bases). Germline loops: CDR1 MDHEN, CDR2 SYDVKM. CDR3 length equals 15 residues. V was clipped by 1 base and J by 4 bases, with 13 bases between them. The CDR3 DNA is TGTGCCAGCAGTTTATACTCAGGGGCCGGCTATGGCTACACCTTC. Protein product: CASSLYSGAGYGYTF.